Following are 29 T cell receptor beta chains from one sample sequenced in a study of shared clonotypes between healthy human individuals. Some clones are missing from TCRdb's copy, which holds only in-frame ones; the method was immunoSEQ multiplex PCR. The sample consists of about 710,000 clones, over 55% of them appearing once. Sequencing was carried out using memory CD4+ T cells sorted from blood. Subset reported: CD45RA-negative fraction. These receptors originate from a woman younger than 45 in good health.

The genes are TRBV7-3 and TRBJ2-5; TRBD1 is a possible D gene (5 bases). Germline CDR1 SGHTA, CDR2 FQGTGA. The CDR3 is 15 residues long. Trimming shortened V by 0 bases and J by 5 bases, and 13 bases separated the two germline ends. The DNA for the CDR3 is TGTGCCAGCAGCTTAACAGGGGCCCCTGGGGAGACCCAGTACTTC. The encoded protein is CASSLTGAPGETQYF.

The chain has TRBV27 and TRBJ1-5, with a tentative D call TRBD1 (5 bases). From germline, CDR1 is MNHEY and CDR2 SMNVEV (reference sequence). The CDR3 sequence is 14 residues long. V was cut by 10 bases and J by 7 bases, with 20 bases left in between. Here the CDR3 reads CAMTFGGTGQPQHF. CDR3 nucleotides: TGTGCCATGACATTCGGGGGAACCGGGCAGCCCCAGCATTTT.

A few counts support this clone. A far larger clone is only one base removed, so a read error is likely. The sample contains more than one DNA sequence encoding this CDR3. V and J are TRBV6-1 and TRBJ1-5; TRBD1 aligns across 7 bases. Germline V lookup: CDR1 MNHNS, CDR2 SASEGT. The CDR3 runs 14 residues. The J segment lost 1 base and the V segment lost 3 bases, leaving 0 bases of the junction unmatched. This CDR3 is CASSDRGSNQPQHF. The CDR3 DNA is TGTGCCAGCAGTGACAGGGGGAGCAATCAGCCCCAGCATTTT.

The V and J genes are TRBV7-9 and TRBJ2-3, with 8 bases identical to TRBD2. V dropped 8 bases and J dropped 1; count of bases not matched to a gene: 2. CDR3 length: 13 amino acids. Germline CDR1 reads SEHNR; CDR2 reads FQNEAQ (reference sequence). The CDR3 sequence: CASREGGTDTQYF. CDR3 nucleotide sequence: TGTGCCAGCCGGGAGGGGGGCACAGATACGCAGTATTTT. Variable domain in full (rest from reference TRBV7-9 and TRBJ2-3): DTGVSQNPRHKITKRGQNVTFRCDPISEHNRLYWYRQTLGQGPEFLTYFQNEAQLEKSRLLSDRFSAERPKGSFSTLEIQRTEQGDSAMYLCASREGGTDTQYFGPGTRLTVL.

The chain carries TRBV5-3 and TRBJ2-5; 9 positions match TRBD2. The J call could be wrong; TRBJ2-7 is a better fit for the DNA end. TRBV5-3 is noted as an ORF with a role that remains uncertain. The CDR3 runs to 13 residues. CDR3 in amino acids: CARSLLAGYEQYF. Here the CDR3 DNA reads TGTGCCAGAAGCTTGCTAGCGGGATACGAGCAGTACTTC.

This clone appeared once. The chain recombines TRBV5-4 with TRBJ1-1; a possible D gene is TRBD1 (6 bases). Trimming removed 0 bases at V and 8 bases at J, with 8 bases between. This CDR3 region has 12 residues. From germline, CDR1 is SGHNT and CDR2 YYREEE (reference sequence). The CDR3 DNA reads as TGTGCCAGCAGCTTGGCACAGGGAGAAGCTTTCTTT. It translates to CASSLAQGEAFF.

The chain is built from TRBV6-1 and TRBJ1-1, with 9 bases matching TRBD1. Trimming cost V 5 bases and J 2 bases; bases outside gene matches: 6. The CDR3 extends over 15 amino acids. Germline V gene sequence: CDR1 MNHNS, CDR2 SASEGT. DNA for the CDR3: TGTGCCAGCAGTACAGTGGACAGGGGAAACACTGAAGCTTTCTTT. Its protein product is CASSTVDRGNTEAFF.

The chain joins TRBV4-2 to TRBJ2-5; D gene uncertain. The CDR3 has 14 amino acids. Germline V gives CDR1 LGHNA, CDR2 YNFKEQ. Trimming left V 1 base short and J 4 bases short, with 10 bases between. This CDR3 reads CASSQGRRGETQYF. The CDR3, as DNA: TGTGCCAGCAGCCAAGGACGGCGCGGAGAGACCCAGTACTTC.

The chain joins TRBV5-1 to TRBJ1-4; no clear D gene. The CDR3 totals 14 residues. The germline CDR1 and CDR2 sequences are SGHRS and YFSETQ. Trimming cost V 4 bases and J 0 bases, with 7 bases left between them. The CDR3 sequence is CASSPLATNEKLFF. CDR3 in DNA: TGCGCCAGCAGCCCCCTTGCAACTAATGAAAAACTGTTTTTT.

In DNA form, the CDR3 reads TGTGCCAGCAGTCGTAGCGGGAGAAAGGTTTCAGATACGCAGTATTTT. Its translation is CASSRSGRKVSDTQYF. The chain is built from TRBV7-9 and TRBJ2-3; 9 bases align to TRBD2. CDR3 size: 16 residues. The V and J ends lost 6 bases and 4 bases, in that order; junction bases with no gene match: 11. Germline V gene sequence: CDR1 SEHNR, CDR2 FQNEAQ (reference sequence).

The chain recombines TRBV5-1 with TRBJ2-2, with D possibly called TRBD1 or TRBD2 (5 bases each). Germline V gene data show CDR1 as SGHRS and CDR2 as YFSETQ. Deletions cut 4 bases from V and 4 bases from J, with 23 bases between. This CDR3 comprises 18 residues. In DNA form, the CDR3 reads TGCGCCAGCAGCCCAGGAGGTCTTGGGGGAGCTAGCACCGGGGAGCTGTTTTTT. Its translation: CASSPGGLGGASTGELFF.

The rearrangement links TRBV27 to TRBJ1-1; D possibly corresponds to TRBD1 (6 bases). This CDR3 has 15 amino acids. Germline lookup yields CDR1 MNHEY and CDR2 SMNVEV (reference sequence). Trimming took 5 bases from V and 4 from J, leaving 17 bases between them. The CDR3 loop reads CASSTPDRLGTEAFF. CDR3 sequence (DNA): TGTGCCAGCAGTACGCCGGACAGACTAGGCACTGAAGCTTTCTTT.

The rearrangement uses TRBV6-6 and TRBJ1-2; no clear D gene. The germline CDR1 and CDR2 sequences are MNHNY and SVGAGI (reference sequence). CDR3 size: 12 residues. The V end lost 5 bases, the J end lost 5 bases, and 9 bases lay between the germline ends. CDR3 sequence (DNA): TGTGCCAGCAGTAACGACCGATATGGCTACACCTTC. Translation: CASSNDRYGYTF.

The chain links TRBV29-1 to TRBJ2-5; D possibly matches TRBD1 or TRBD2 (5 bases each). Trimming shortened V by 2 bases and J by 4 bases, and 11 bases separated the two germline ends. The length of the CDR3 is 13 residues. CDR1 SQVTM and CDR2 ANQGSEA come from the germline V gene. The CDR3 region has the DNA TGCAGCGTTGAACGAGGGGCTAGAGAGACCCAGTACTTC. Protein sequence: CSVERGARETQYF.

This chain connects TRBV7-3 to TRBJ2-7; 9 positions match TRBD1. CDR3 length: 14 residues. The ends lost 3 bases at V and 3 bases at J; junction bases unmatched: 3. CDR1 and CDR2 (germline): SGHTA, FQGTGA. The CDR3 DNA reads TGTGCCAGCAGCTTTAAGGGACAGGGCTACGAGCAGTACTTC. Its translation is CASSFKGQGYEQYF.

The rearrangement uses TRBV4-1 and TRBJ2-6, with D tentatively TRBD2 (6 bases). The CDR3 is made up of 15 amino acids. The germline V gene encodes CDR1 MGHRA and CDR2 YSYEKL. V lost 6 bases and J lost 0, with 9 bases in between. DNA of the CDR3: TGCGCCAGCAGTCGGGGGAGCTCTGGGGCCAACGTCCTGACTTTC. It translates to CASSRGSSGANVLTF.

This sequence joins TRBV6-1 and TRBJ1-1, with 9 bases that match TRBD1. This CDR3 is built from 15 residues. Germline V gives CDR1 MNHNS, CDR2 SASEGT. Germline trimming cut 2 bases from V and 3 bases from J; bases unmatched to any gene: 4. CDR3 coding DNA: TGTGCCAGCAGTGAATCGGGACAGGGCTACACTGAAGCTTTCTTT. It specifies CASSESGQGYTEAFF.

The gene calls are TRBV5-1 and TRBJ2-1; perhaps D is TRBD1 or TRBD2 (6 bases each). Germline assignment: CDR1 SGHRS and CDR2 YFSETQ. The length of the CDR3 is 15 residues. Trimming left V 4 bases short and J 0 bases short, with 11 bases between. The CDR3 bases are TGCGCCAGCAGCCGGGGGCGGAACTCCTACAATGAGCAGTTCTTC. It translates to CASSRGRNSYNEQFF.

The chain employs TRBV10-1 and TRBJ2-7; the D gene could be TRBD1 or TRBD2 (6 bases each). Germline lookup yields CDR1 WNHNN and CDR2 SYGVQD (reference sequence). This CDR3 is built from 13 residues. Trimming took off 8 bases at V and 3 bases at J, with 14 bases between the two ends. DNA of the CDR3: TGCGCCAGCTCCTTAGGGGGGAACTACGAGCAGTACTTC. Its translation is CASSLGGNYEQYF.

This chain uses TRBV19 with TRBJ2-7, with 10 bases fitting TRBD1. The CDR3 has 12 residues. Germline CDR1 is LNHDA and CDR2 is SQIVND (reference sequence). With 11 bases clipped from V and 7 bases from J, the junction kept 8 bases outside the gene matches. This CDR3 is CASGTGEREQYF. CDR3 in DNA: TGTGCCTCGGGGACAGGGGAGAGGGAGCAGTACTTC.

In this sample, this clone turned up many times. The CDR3 region is CASSPQTSGLNNEQFF. The CDR3, as DNA: TGTGCCAGCAGTCCCCAGACTAGCGGCCTCAACAATGAGCAGTTCTTC. The chain is built from TRBV27 and TRBJ2-1; 9 nucleotides match TRBD2. This CDR3 spans 16 amino acids. V lost 5 bases to trimming and J lost 5 bases; unmatched junction nucleotides: 10. Germline CDR1 and CDR2: MNHEY and SMNVEV (reference sequence).

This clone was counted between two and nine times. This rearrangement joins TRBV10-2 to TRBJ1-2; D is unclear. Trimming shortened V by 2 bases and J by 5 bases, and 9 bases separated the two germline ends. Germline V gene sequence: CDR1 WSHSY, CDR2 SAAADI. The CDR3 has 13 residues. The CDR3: CASSEIGRYGYTF. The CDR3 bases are TGCGCCAGCAGTGAGATTGGGAGATATGGCTACACCTTC.

CDR3 loop: CASSEMGVSGYTF. The CDR3 DNA reads TGTGCCAGCAGTGAAATGGGGGTCTCGGGCTACACCTTC. The J gene is TRBJ1-2, the V gene TRBV6-1; TRBD1 might be the D (5 bases). Between the trimmed V and J ends, which lost 2 bases and 8 bases, there was a span of 12 bases. The CDR3 has 13 amino acids. The germline V gene encodes CDR1 MNHNS and CDR2 SASEGT.

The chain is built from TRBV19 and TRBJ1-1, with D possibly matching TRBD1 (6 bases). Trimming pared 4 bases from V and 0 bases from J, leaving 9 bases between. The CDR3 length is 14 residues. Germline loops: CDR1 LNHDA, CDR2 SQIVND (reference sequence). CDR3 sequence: CASSTDSLNTEAFF. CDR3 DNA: TGTGCCAGTAGTACGGACAGCTTGAACACTGAAGCTTTCTTT.

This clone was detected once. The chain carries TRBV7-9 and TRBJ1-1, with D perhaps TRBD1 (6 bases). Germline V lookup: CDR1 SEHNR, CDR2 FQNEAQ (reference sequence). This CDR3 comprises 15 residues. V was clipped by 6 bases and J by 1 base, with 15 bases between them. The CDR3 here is CASRETRGTNTEAFF. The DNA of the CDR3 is TGTGCCAGCAGAGAGACAAGGGGGACGAACACTGAAGCTTTCTTT.

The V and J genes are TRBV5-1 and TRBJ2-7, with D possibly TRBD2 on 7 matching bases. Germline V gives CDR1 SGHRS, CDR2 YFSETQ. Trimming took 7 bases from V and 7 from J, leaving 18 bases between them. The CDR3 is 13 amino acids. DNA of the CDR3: TGCGCCAGCCATGCAGGGGAGGGTAGGGAGCAGTACTTC. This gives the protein CASHAGEGREQYF.

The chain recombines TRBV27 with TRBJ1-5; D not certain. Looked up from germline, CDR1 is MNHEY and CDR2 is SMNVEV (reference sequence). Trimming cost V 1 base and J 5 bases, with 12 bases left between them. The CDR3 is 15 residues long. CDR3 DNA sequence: TGTGCCAGCAGTTTATTCCTGAAGGCGGATCAGCCCCAGCATTTT. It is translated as CASSLFLKADQPQHF.

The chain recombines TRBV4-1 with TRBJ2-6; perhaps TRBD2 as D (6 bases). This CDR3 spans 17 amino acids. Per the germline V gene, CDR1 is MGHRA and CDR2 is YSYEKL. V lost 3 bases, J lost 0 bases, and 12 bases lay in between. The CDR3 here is CASSHRGIPSGANVLTF. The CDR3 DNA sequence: TGCGCCAGCAGCCACCGCGGGATCCCCTCTGGGGCCAACGTCCTGACTTTC.

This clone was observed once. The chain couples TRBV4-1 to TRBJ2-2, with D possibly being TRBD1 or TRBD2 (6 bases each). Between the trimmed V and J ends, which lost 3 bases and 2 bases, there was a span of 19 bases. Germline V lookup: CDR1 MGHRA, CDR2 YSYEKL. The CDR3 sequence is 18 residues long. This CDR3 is CASSQPLRGAINTGELFF. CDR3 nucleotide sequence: TGCGCCAGCAGCCAGCCCCTGAGGGGGGCAATAAACACCGGGGAGCTGTTTTTT.